This entry lists 5 T cell receptor beta chains sequenced from one sample in a study of OX40 agonist ivuxolimab in advanced cancers. Profiling relied on immunoSEQ multiplex PCR, and the TCRdb table lists in-frame clones only, not all of them. The table shows 45,000 to 60,000 clones, with 79% occurring only once. Sample: CD4+ or CD8+ T cells sorted from blood, taken in a trial of the OX40 agonist ivuxolimab. These receptors were obtained from an adult with an advanced solid tumor such as melanoma, head and neck, liver or kidney cancer.

This clone came up a few times. The same CDR3 can be traced to other DNA sequences in this sample. This sequence joins TRBV5-6 and TRBJ1-2; D is ambiguous. From germline, CDR1 is SGHDT and CDR2 YYEEEE. Trimming pared 0 bases from V and 2 bases from J, leaving 5 bases between. The CDR3 is 13 residues long. CDR3 loop: CASSLDPNYGYTF. CDR3 coding DNA: TGTGCCAGCAGCTTGGATCCGAACTATGGCTACACCTTC.

The gene calls are TRBV11-2 and TRBJ2-7; TRBD1 agrees at 10 bases. CDR1 and CDR2 from the germline V gene are SGHAT and FQNNGV. After removal of 5 bases from V and 6 bases from J, the junction contained 7 bases not matched to a gene. The CDR3 consists of 14 residues. CDR3 nucleotide sequence: TGTGCCAGCAGCCAAGACAGGGGGCGCATCGAGCAGTACTTC. The encoded protein is CASSQDRGRIEQYF.

The V gene is TRBV19, the J gene TRBJ1-4; perhaps TRBD1 as D (5 bases). The CDR3 is 15 amino acids. CDR1 and CDR2 (germline): LNHDA, SQIVND (reference sequence). Trimming took 7 bases from V and 10 from J, leaving 22 bases between them. The CDR3 region is CASNDRGRNPRKLFF. In nucleotides, the CDR3 is TGTGCCAGTAACGATAGGGGACGGAATCCTCGAAAACTGTTTTTT. The variable domain in full, with the rest retrieved from reference TRBV19 and TRBJ1-4, is DGGITQSPKYLFRKEGQNVTLSCEQNLNHDAMYWYRQDPGQGLRLIYYSQIVNDFQKGDIAEGYSVSREKKESFPLTVTSAQKNPTAFYLCASNDRGRNPRKLFFGSGTQLSVL.

This chain links TRBV5-6 with TRBJ1-2; 11 nucleotides agree with TRBD1. Germline values: CDR1 SGHDT, CDR2 YYEEEE. The trim removed 4 bases at V and 5 bases at J, leaving 10 bases unmatched. The CDR3 covers 16 residues. The CDR3 here is CASSRSRTGGAYGYTF. The CDR3 DNA follows: TGTGCCAGCAGCCGCAGCCGGACAGGGGGCGCTTATGGCTACACCTTC.

The chain employs TRBV5-6 and TRBJ2-7; D not resolved. CDR1 and CDR2 from the germline V gene are SGHDT and YYEEEE. Trimming took 3 bases from V and 0 from J, leaving 10 bases between them. The CDR3 runs 14 residues. The DNA for the CDR3 is TGTGCCAGCAGCTCGGTCCCGACCTCCTACGAGCAGTACTTC. Amino acids: CASSSVPTSYEQYF.